This TCR beta chain was sequenced in a study of T-cell reconstitution after alpha-beta-depleted transplantation in children. General observations from the study: Roughly two months post-transplant, alpha-beta T cells reportedly originated from several hundred graft clones that had expanded. T-cell counts and diversity at one year post-transplant came mainly from newly produced T cells. High day-60 TCRbeta diversity in some patients came from surviving recipient T cells and thymic progenitors.

Unique molecular identifiers featured in how the TCRbeta library was prepared. TCRdb called the PCR reads again in MiXCR, with one record for every CDR3 protein. The sample records more than 500,000 distinct CDR3 sequences, about an eighth being singletons. This clonotype was recorded at least ten times. Its antigen is not identified. Germline CDR1 MDHEN, CDR2 SYDVKM. This CDR3 has 12 amino acids. V lost 8 bases, J lost 6 bases, and 11 bases lay in between. This TCR came from a female patient aged 2 to 10 who had a stem cell transplant for aplastic anemia, so the T cells may come from the graft donor. The chain employs TRBV28 and TRBJ1-5; D perhaps matches TRBD1 (5 bases). The starting material was PBMCs, mostly from graft donor cells, obtained 180 days after TCRalphabeta/CD19-depleted stem cell transplant. DNA of the CDR3: TGTGCCAGCGGGGGGATGGGTCAGCCCCAGCATTTT. Protein product: CASGGMGQPQHF.